Following are 24 T cell receptor beta chains from one sample sequenced in a study of blood T cell repertoires in COVID-19. TCRdb keeps only in-frame clones here, not all; method: immunoSEQ multiplex PCR. The sample consists of some 240,000 clones, roughly 85% of them appearing once. Sequenced material: peripheral blood. The receptors were sampled from an older woman with COVID-19, enrolled during active disease.

This rearrangement joins TRBV19 to TRBJ2-5; no definite D call. CDR1 is LNHDA, CDR2 SQIVND, per germline (reference sequence). The CDR3 spans 13 residues. The V end was cut by 5 bases, the J end by 2 bases, with 9 bases between. The DNA of the CDR3 is TGTGCCAGTAGTCCTGCCACTCAAGAGACCCAGTACTTC. This translates into CASSPATQETQYF. The variable domain in full, with the rest retrieved from reference TRBV19 and TRBJ2-5, is DGGITQSPKYLFRKEGQNVTLSCEQNLNHDAMYWYRQDPGQGLRLIYYSQIVNDFQKGDIAEGYSVSREKKESFPLTVTSAQKNPTAFYLCASSPATQETQYFGPGTRLLVL.

The rearrangement links TRBV19 to TRBJ1-6, with D tentatively TRBD1 (5 bases). The CDR3 spans 14 residues. Trimming took off 6 bases at V and 12 bases at J, with 18 bases between the two ends. Per germline, CDR1 LNHDA and CDR2 SQIVND (reference sequence). DNA for the CDR3: TGTGCCAGTAGCCTGGATCTTCCCGGGGGACCCCTCCACTTT. The encoded protein is CASSLDLPGGPLHF.

The chain has TRBV5-4 and TRBJ2-5, with D perhaps TRBD2 (7 bases). V was shortened by 4 bases and J by 5 bases, with 15 bases between the two germline ends. Per germline, CDR1 SGHNT and CDR2 YYREEE (reference sequence). The CDR3 consists of 14 residues. The CDR3 nucleotides are TGTGCCAGCAGCCCGAGGGGGGGATTCGAGACCCAGTACTTC. Its translation: CASSPRGGFETQYF.

V and J are TRBV10-3 and TRBJ1-2; D uncertain. Germline V gives CDR1 ENHRY, CDR2 SYGVKD. V was pared by 7 bases and J by 3 bases, with 12 bases between. This CDR3 spans 13 amino acids. In nucleotides, the CDR3 is TGTGCCATCACCCTCCGACTGGACTATGGCTACACCTTC. This gives the protein CAITLRLDYGYTF.

The rearrangement uses TRBV6-5 and TRBJ1-1; 7 nucleotides match TRBD1. This CDR3 region has 13 residues. The J segment lost 7 bases and the V segment lost 8 bases, leaving 10 bases of the junction unmatched. CDR1 is MNHEY, CDR2 SVGAGI, per germline. CDR3 protein: CASLRGPGLEAFF. The CDR3 bases are TGTGCCAGCCTAAGGGGGCCGGGCCTTGAAGCTTTCTTT.

The chain is built from TRBV9 and TRBJ1-1; D call uncertain. The CDR3 loop spans 15 amino acids. Germline values: CDR1 SGDLS, CDR2 YYNGEE. The V end lost 4 bases, the J end lost 1 base, and 14 bases lay between the germline ends. The CDR3 bases are TGTGCCAGCAGCCCGTGGGGAGGGCAGAACACTGAAGCTTTCTTT. This gives the protein CASSPWGGQNTEAFF. Full variable domain (outside the CDR3, taken from reference TRBV9 and TRBJ1-1): DSGVTQTPKHLITATGQRVTLRCSPRSGDLSVYWYQQSLDQGLQFLIQYYNGEERAKGNILERFSAQQFPDLHSELNLSSLELGDSALYFCASSPWGGQNTEAFFGQGTRLTVV.

The chain couples TRBV28 to TRBJ2-1; no clear D. The germline V and J ends were trimmed by 6 bases and 7 bases, with 7 bases remaining between them. Germline V gene sequence: CDR1 MDHEN, CDR2 SYDVKM. The CDR3 spans 11 residues. As DNA, the CDR3 is TGTGCCAGCAGCGGTGTAAATGAGCAGTTCTTC. Protein product: CASSGVNEQFF.

The chain links TRBV6-5 to TRBJ1-1; D gene ambiguous. With 2 bases removed from V and 12 bases from J, the gap between germline ends came to 10 bases. The CDR3 runs to 11 residues. CDR1 is MNHEY, CDR2 SVGAGI, per germline. The CDR3 loop is CASSYVHTTFF. As DNA, the CDR3 is TGTGCCAGCAGTTACGTTCACACAACTTTCTTT.

The chain joins TRBV3-1 (or the pseudogene TRBV3-2) to TRBJ1-6; 7 bases line up with TRBD1. This CDR3 region has 16 residues. Germline CDR1 is LGHDT and CDR2 is YNNKEL (reference sequence). Unmatched junction bases numbered 5, after V lost 1 base and J lost 5 bases. Written as DNA, the CDR3 is TGTGCCAGCAGCCAAGGCGGGGACAGCAATAATTCACCCCTCCACTTT. The encoded protein is CASSQGGDSNNSPLHF.

This clone was found once. Here the CDR3 reads CASSPIFAGGTGELFF. CDR3 nucleotide sequence: TGTGCCAGCTCGCCAATTTTTGCGGGAGGAACCGGGGAGCTGTTTTTT. The chain uses TRBV18 and TRBJ2-2; 8 positions match TRBD2. Per the germline V gene, CDR1 is KGHSH and CDR2 is LQKENI. This CDR3 contains 16 residues. J gave up 5 bases and V 6 bases, and 11 bases lay outside the gene matches.

The chain recombines TRBV5-8 with TRBJ1-2; 8 positions agree with TRBD1. The germline V gene encodes CDR1 SGHTS and CDR2 YDEGEE. V lost 7 bases, J lost 4 bases, and 9 bases stayed unmatched. The CDR3 covers 14 residues. In DNA, the CDR3 is TGTGCCAGCGGCCGACAGGGGAGAGGCTATGGCTACACCTTC. The encoded protein is CASGRQGRGYGYTF. Full variable domain (remainder filled in from reference TRBV5-8 and TRBJ1-2): EAGVTQSPTHLIKTRGQQATLRCSPISGHTSVYWYQQALGLGLQFLLWYDEGEERNRGNFPPRFSGRQFPNYSSELNVNALELEDSALYLCASGRQGRGYGYTFGSGTRLTVV.

The chain links TRBV4-1 to TRBJ1-2, with D perhaps TRBD1 (6 bases). Trimming removed 1 base from V and 2 bases from J, with 14 bases in between. CDR3 size: 16 residues. CDR1 is MGHRA, CDR2 YSYEKL, per germline. The CDR3 protein is CASSQVASDRNYGYTF. In DNA, the CDR3 is TGCGCCAGCAGCCAAGTGGCATCGGACAGAAACTATGGCTACACCTTC.

The chain employs TRBV9 and TRBJ2-1; TRBD2 is a possible D gene (6 bases). Trimming stripped 2 bases from V and 8 bases from J, with 20 bases between. The CDR3 sequence is 16 residues long. Germline CDR1 SGDLS, CDR2 YYNGEE. CDR3 region: CASSVSILALPDEQFF. As DNA, the CDR3 is TGTGCCAGCAGCGTTAGTATTCTAGCGCTACCGGATGAGCAGTTCTTC.

The V and J genes are TRBV4-1 and TRBJ2-3; D is undetermined. With 1 base removed from V and 4 bases from J, the gap between germline ends came to 6 bases. The CDR3 length is 13 residues. Germline assignment: CDR1 MGHRA and CDR2 YSYEKL. This CDR3 is CASSQAGADTQYF. The CDR3 nucleotides read TGCGCCAGCAGCCAAGCCGGTGCAGATACGCAGTATTTT.

The chain links TRBV11-3 to TRBJ1-1, with D maybe TRBD1 (6 bases). The V end was cut by 2 bases, the J end by 1 base, with 11 bases between. Looked up from germline, CDR1 is SGHNT and CDR2 is YENEEA. The CDR3 loop spans 15 amino acids. CDR3 loop: CASSLQWGQNTEAFF. CDR3 sequence (DNA): TGTGCCAGCAGCTTACAATGGGGACAGAACACTGAAGCTTTCTTT.

The chain carries TRBV19 and TRBJ1-1; D gene unclear. The germline CDR1 and CDR2 sequences are LNHDA and SQIVND (reference sequence). The CDR3 has 13 amino acids. The V and J ends lost 1 base and 3 bases respectively, with 6 bases between them. CDR3 region: CASSIGRDTEAFF. The CDR3, as DNA: TGTGCCAGTAGTATAGGACGGGACACTGAAGCTTTCTTT.

The CDR3 DNA is TGTGCCAGCAGTTACGGACAGGGGGCGAGTGGAAACACCATATATTTT. Amino acid sequence: CASSYGQGASGNTIYF. The chain couples TRBV7-9 to TRBJ1-3, with 11 positions matching TRBD1. The ends lost 6 bases at V and 3 bases at J; junction bases unmatched: 7. The germline V gene encodes CDR1 SEHNR and CDR2 FQNEAQ (reference sequence). This CDR3 is 16 amino acids long.

This clone appeared a single time. The rearrangement links TRBV5-1 to TRBJ1-4, with D possibly matching TRBD1 (5 bases). The CDR3 contains 16 residues. Deletions cut 2 bases from V and 8 bases from J, with 19 bases between. Germline V gives CDR1 SGHRS, CDR2 YFSETQ. DNA of the CDR3: TGCGCCAGCAGCTTAAGCGGGGCCAAGGTTAGGGAAAAACTGTTTTTT. It yields the protein CASSLSGAKVREKLFF. The full variable domain, rest sourced from reference TRBV5-1 and TRBJ1-4, is KAGVTQTPRYLIKTRGQQVTLSCSPISGHRSVSWYQQTPGQGLQFLFEYFSETQRNKGNFPGRFSGRQFSNSRSEMNVSTLELGDSALYLCASSLSGAKVREKLFFGSGTQLSVL.

The genes are TRBV2 and TRBJ2-3; 11 bases line up with TRBD1. J gave up 4 bases and V 6 bases, and 6 bases lay outside the gene matches. Germline V lookup: CDR1 SNHLY, CDR2 FYNNEI. The CDR3 totals 15 residues. The CDR3 DNA sequence: TGTGCCAGCAGCTGGGGGACAGGGGGTGCAGATACGCAGTATTTT. Translating it yields CASSWGTGGADTQYF. The full variable domain, rest sourced from reference TRBV2 and TRBJ2-3, is EPEVTQTPSHQVTQMGQEVILRCVPISNHLYFYWYRQILGQKVEFLVSFYNNEISEKSEIFDDQFSVERPDGSNFTLKIRSTKLEDSAMYFCASSWGTGGADTQYFGPGTRLTVL.

This clone occurred once. At one end the junction does not follow the germline gene, possibly because of a read error. J is TRBJ1-2 and V is TRBV6-2 or TRBV6-3; no firm D call. In germline, CDR1 is MNHEY, CDR2 SVGEGT. The CDR3 has 12 residues. Here the CDR3 reads CASSYFEWAIAF. In DNA form, the CDR3 reads TGTGCCAGCAGTTACTTCGAGTGGGCGATCGCCTTC.

The chain carries TRBV6-5 and TRBJ1-6, with D maybe TRBD1 (6 bases). Germline V gene sequence: CDR1 MNHEY, CDR2 SVGAGI. V was cut by 4 bases and J by 6 bases, with 13 bases left in between. CDR3 size: 15 residues. The CDR3 sequence is CASSLRGQPNSPLHF. The CDR3 bases are TGTGCCAGCAGTTTAAGAGGACAGCCTAATTCACCCCTCCACTTT.

This chain links TRBV29-1 with TRBJ2-7; 7 positions match TRBD2. This CDR3 spans 12 amino acids. With 1 base clipped from V and 7 bases from J, the junction kept 4 bases outside the gene matches. Germline assignment: CDR1 SQVTM and CDR2 ANQGSEA. Here the CDR3 reads CSVEGGGGEQYF. For the CDR3, the DNA is TGCAGCGTTGAAGGTGGGGGGGGTGAGCAGTACTTC.

This chain links TRBV4-3 with TRBJ2-3, with TRBD2 matching over 8 bases. Germline assignment: CDR1 LGHNA and CDR2 YSLEER. There are 16 residues in the CDR3. V shed 0 bases and J 3 bases; nucleotides not matched to a gene: 5. CDR3 protein: CASSQDVSGSTDTQYF. In DNA, the CDR3 is TGCGCCAGCAGCCAAGACGTAAGCGGGAGTACAGATACGCAGTATTTT.

The rearrangement uses TRBV11-2 and TRBJ1-2, with a tentative D call TRBD1 (6 bases). The germline V gene has CDR1 SGHAT and CDR2 FQNNGV. This CDR3 contains 13 residues. The V gene lost 1 base and the J gene lost 5 bases, with 8 bases spanning the gap. The CDR3 nucleotides are TGTGCCAGCAGCTTAGCTGGACAGTATGGCTACACCTTC. Its protein product is CASSLAGQYGYTF.